The source of this T cell receptor (beta chain) is a study of CD8 T cells in Susac syndrome. The germline V and J ends were trimmed by 5 bases and 0 bases, with 14 bases remaining between them. From germline, CDR1 is SGHAT and CDR2 FQDESV (reference sequence). The CDR3 has 15 residues. About 0.5 to 1 ug RNA was reverse transcribed with random hexamers. Each CDR3 protein gets one entry after TCRdb re-called the immunoSEQ multiplex PCR reads with MiXCR. The table lists hundreds of thousands of distinct CDR3 sequences, approximately 85% of them singletons. The rearrangement links TRBV11-1 to TRBJ2-7; D not resolved. Sequenced sample: CD8+ T cells from PBMCs. The TCR was taken from a human donor with multiple sclerosis. CDR3 in amino acids: CASSDGRLSSYEQYF. In DNA, the CDR3 is TGTGCCAGCAGCGACGGGCGGCTGAGCTCCTACGAGCAGTACTTC.